The rows below give T cell receptor beta chains drawn from one sample of a study of CD8 T cells in Susac syndrome. TCRdb fed the immunoSEQ multiplex PCR reads into MiXCR, producing one record per CDR3 protein. The sample has around 150,000 distinct CDR3 sequences, around 95% seen once; the top ten hold about 0.11%. Sequencing was performed on CD4+ T cells from PBMCs. The receptor set was obtained from a human donor with multiple sclerosis. Each CDR3 is given with its conserved first and last residue. A D gene is named only where the DNA matches it firmly. Size is stated for part of the rows, as once, few or many counts, or as a class when the clone is expanded.

size | J | V | D | CDR3 | DNA
. | TRBJ2-3 | TRBV9 | . | CASSVGGPPTDTQYF | TGTGCCAGCAGCGTAGGGGGACCCCCCACAGATACGCAGTATTTT
. | TRBJ2-7 | TRBV27 | . | CASSLGALPGDPYEQYF | TGTGCCAGCAGTTTAGGGGCCCTCCCAGGGGATCCCTACGAGCAGTACTTC
. | TRBJ2-4 | TRBV2 | . | CASSGLGQLGFYF | TGTGCCAGCAGTGGTTTAGGGCAGTTGGGGTTCTACTTC
. | TRBJ2-5 | TRBV13 | . | CASSPRGGRPQETQYF | TGTGCCAGCAGCCCGCGAGGAGGCAGGCCTCAAGAGACCCAGTACTTC
. | TRBJ2-3 | TRBV29-1 | . | CSVRAGDTQYF | TGCAGCGTAAGGGCTGGGGATACGCAGTATTTT
. | TRBJ2-3 | TRBV20-1 | TRBD2 | CSALPRRPAGDLTDTQYF | TGCAGTGCTTTGCCTAGGAGACCAGCGGGGGATCTCACAGATACGCAGTATTTT
. | TRBJ2-7 | TRBV6-1 | . | CASSSAPGSYEQYF | TGTGCCAGCAGCTCGGCCCCGGGCTCCTACGAGCAGTACTTC
. | TRBJ2-1 | TRBV3-1 | . | CASSQEIIGTEQFF | TGTGCCAGCAGCCAAGAGATAATAGGGACGGAGCAGTTCTTC
. | TRBJ2-1 | TRBV20-1 | . | CSAPYNNEQFF | TGCAGTGCTCCATACAACAATGAGCAGTTCTTC
. | TRBJ2-3 | TRBV29-1 | . | CSVDSPSTDTQYF | TGCAGCGTCGACAGTCCTAGCACAGATACGCAGTATTTT
. | TRBJ2-7 | TRBV21-1 | . | CASSPIWDRSYEQYF | TGTGCCAGCAGTCCTATCTGGGACCGTTCCTACGAGCAGTACTTC
few | TRBJ2-1 | TRBV11-1 | TRBD2 | CASSFRSGGGEQFF | TGTGCCAGCAGCTTTCGTAGCGGGGGAGGTGAGCAGTTCTTC
. | TRBJ2-2 | TRBV7-6 | . | CASSRTSGRTGELFF | TGTGCCAGCAGCCGAACTAGTGGGCGGACCGGGGAGCTGTTTTTT
. | TRBJ2-7 | TRBV20-1 | TRBD2 | CSARALGLAGSSYEQYF | TGCAGTGCTAGAGCCCTTGGACTAGCGGGGAGCTCCTACGAGCAGTACTTC
. | TRBJ1-6 | TRBV12-3/TRBV12-4 | TRBD1 | CASTQATGGLGPLHF | TGTGCCAGCACCCAGGCTACAGGGGGCCTTGGACCCCTCCACTTT
once | TRBJ1-5 | TRBV29-1 | . | CSVEVEENQPQHF | TGCAGCGTTGAAGTGGAGGAAAATCAGCCCCAGCATTTT
. | TRBJ1-5 | TRBV27 | . | CASSLTGADGQPQHF | TGTGCCAGCAGTTTAACTGGGGCCGACGGTCAGCCCCAGCATTTT
. | TRBJ1-5 | TRBV3-1 | . | CASSLAGFNQPQHF | TGTGCCAGCAGCCTGGCAGGATTCAATCAGCCCCAGCATTTT
. | TRBJ1-2 | TRBV27 | . | CASREGLRGYTF | TGTGCCAGCAGGGAGGGACTGCGAGGCTACACCTTC
. | TRBJ2-1 | TRBV9 | . | CASSVASPAAGLSPDNEQFF | TGTGCCAGCAGCGTAGCTAGCCCCGCTGCAGGGCTGTCCCCAGACAATGAGCAGTTCTTC
. | TRBJ2-1 | TRBV9 | . | CASSPYSGTEQFF | TGTGCCAGCAGCCCATATTCCGGGACAGAGCAGTTCTTC
once | TRBJ2-7 | TRBV27 | TRBD2 | CASNSWGLATSSEQYF | TGTGCCAGCAACTCATGGGGACTAGCGACCTCCTCCGAGCAGTACTTC
. | TRBJ2-7 | TRBV6-2/TRBV6-3 | . | CASSYRRGSYEQYF | TGTGCCAGCAGTTACCGGAGAGGTTCCTACGAGCAGTACTTC
. | TRBJ2-1 | TRBV12-3/TRBV12-4 | . | CASTGGGTYNEQFF | TGTGCCAGCACCGGAGGGGGCACCTACAATGAGCAGTTCTTC
once | TRBJ1-5 | TRBV27 | TRBD1 | CASSYTGGSQPQHF | TGTGCCAGCAGTTACACAGGGGGCAGTCAGCCCCAGCATTTT
. | TRBJ1-2 | TRBV20-1 | . | CSARDRASYGYTF | TGCAGTGCTAGAGATAGGGCCTCCTATGGCTACACCTTC
. | TRBJ1-1 | TRBV3-1 | TRBD1 | CASSLGTGRWNTEAFF | TGTGCCAGCAGCCTCGGGACAGGGCGGTGGAACACTGAAGCTTTCTTT
. | TRBJ2-7 | TRBV5-1 | TRBD2 | CASSILAGGLQEQYF | TGCGCCAGCAGTATACTAGCGGGAGGGCTTCAAGAGCAGTACTTC
. | TRBJ2-7 | TRBV5-1 | . | CASSLAGNEYEQYF | TGCGCCAGCAGCTTGGCAGGGAATGAGTACGAGCAGTACTTC